This TCR beta chain was captured in a study of T cells in Graves' hyperthyroidism and ophthalmopathy. It was RNA transcripts that yielded the amplified TCR beta CDR3 regions. TCR CDR3 underwent first-round RT-PCR with the HTBI primer set. Via MiXCR, TCRdb re-called the multiplex PCR reads, giving one row per CDR3 protein. This table has fewer than 400,000 distinct CDR3 sequences, approximately 25% appearing once. Each 10 ml fresh peripheral blood draw supplied the PBMCs. CDR3 length: 12 amino acids. Germline V gene lookup returns CDR1 SNHLY and CDR2 FYNNEI. Trimming took 2 bases from V and 2 from J, leaving 3 bases between them.

The chain uses TRBV2 and TRBJ1-2; D remains unclear. This TCR was sampled from a man aged 45-65 years with Graves' hyperthyroidism. The sequenced sample consisted of blood. The CDR3 is CASSERNYGYTF. The CDR3 nucleotides are TGTGCCAGCAGTGAACGGAACTATGGCTACACCTTC.